This TCR beta chain was profiled in a study of shared clonotypes between healthy human individuals. In the study overall: Donors consisted of a couple of women and three men between 18 and 49.

The protocol was immunoSEQ multiplex PCR, while the TCRdb copy is restricted to in-frame clones and leaves out a portion. The sample includes roughly 1,500,000 clones, 97% to 99% of them seen just once. Donation came from healthy HIV-negative adults that had no recent acute infections or vaccinations. Splitting the CD4+ cells yielded a CD45RA+ naive subset and a CD45RA-negative memory subset. The CDR3 extends over 12 amino acids. Germline loops: CDR1 SGHDN, CDR2 FVKESK. The ends were cut back, 3 bases at V and 3 bases at J, with 6 bases in the middle. The specimen sequenced was naive CD4+ T cells sorted from blood. Stated subset: CD45RA+ positively selected. The genes are TRBV14 and TRBJ2-7, with D unclear. This clonotype was sampled from a man under 40 in good health. The CDR3 region is CASSHGIYEQYF. The CDR3 DNA reads TGTGCCAGCAGCCACGGTATCTACGAGCAGTACTTC.